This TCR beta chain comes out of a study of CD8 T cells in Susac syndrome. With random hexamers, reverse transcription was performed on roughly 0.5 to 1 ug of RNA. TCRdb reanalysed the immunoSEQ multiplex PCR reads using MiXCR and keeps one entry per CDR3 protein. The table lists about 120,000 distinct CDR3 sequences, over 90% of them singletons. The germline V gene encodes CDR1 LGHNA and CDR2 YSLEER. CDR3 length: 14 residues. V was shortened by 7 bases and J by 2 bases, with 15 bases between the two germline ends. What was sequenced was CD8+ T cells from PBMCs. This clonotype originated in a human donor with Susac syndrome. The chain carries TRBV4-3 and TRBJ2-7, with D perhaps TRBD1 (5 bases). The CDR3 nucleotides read TGCGCCAGCACCCGCGCAGGGATTACCTACGAGCAGTACTTC. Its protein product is CASTRAGITYEQYF.